This T cell receptor (beta chain) was documented in a study of shared clonotypes between healthy human individuals. The donors, all of them Caucasian adults, lived in Nashville, Tennessee. Original handling: Filtering differed, since immunoSEQ gave only junction sequences and no quality scores. The table came from immunoSEQ multiplex PCR; TCRdb's copy has only in-frame clones and leaves some out. The V and J calls and the clone size are those of that table, but D and trimming were determined from the DNA. The sample lists about 470,000 clones; about 85% were seen once. A word on this clone: One base away lies a much larger clone, so this may be a sequencing read error.

This clonotype was obtained from a woman in her forties in good health. Some clones in this sample may be carry-over from other donors' samples. Sequenced input: PBMCs.

The CDR3 loop reads CASSELRNTEAFF. DNA of the CDR3: TGTGCCAGCAGTGAACTACGGAACACTGAAGCTTTCTTT. The chain recombines TRBV2 with TRBJ1-1; no clear D gene. The ends were cut back, 2 bases at V and 1 base at J, with 5 bases in the middle. Germline V gene sequence: CDR1 SNHLY, CDR2 FYNNEI. The CDR3 runs to 13 residues.